This T cell receptor beta chain is from a study of shared clonotypes between healthy human individuals. Study-wide points: Large sequencing depth failed to make sorted-subset sequencing complete, rarefaction showed. Estimated clonotype richness was generally higher in naive than memory subsets.

Each cell subset's genomic DNA was divided evenly among several immunoSEQ plates. Sequencing was performed with immunoSEQ multiplex PCR; in TCRdb, only in-frame clones are kept and a portion is missing. The sample gives 2 million or so clones, roughly 95% of which show up once; roughly 0.13% is in the top ten. With respect to this clone: Its antigen is unidentified.

Germline V gene data show CDR1 as LNHNV and CDR2 as YYDKDF (reference sequence). The ends lost 1 base at V and 1 base at J; junction bases unmatched: 0. The CDR3 has 15 residues. The sequence was collected from a man between 18 and 29 years old in good health. Sequences were obtained from naive CD4+ T cells sorted from blood. Noted subset: CD45RA+ positively selected. The chain links TRBV15 to TRBJ1-4; 7 bases fit TRBD1. CDR3 residues: CATSRGTGTNEKLFF. CDR3 nucleotide sequence: TGTGCCACCAGCAGAGGGACAGGAACTAATGAAAAACTGTTTTTT.